This T cell receptor (beta chain) stems from a study of T cells in Graves' hyperthyroidism and ophthalmopathy. This clonotype was seen more than once but under ten times. What it recognizes is unknown. Researchers amplified the TCR beta CDR3 regions from RNA transcripts. The TCR CDR3 first-round RT-PCR relied on the HTBI primer set. Using its own MiXCR run on the multiplex PCR reads, TCRdb lists one record per CDR3 protein. The sample shows a few hundred thousand distinct CDR3 sequences, about 14% of them seen only once. Germline V lookup: CDR1 MDHEN, CDR2 SYDVKM. V gave up 11 bases and J gave up 8 bases; unmatched junction bases: 10. The CDR3 covers 14 residues. A NOSPECS grade of at least 4, a Clinical Activity Score of at least 3 and duration under 3 months were recorded in ophthalmopathy patients. Points from the study as a whole: Blood held most thyroid clonotypes expanded above 0.001 frequency. A model built on 13 V-J features separated ophthalmopathy from stable hyperthyroidism.

This rearrangement joins TRBV28 to TRBJ2-1; TRBD2 matches at 12 bases. The receptor was derived from a woman aged 30 to 39 with Graves' ophthalmopathy. The sample consisted of blood. The CDR3 reads CAGASGGVGYEQFF. In DNA, the CDR3 is TGTGCCGGGGCTAGCGGGGGGGTCGGTTATGAGCAGTTCTTC.